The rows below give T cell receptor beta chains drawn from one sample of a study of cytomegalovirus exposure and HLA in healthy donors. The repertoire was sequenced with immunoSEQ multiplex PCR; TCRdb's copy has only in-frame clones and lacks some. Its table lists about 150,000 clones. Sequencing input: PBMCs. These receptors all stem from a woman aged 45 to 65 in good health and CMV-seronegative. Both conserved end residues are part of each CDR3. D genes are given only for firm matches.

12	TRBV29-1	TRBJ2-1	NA	TGCAGCGTTGAACAGGGTTACAATGAGCAGTTCTTC	CSVEQGYNEQFF
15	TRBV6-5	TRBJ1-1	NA	TGTGCCAGCAGCTATCCCGGGGAAATGAACACTGAAGCTTTCTTT	CASSYPGEMNTEAFF
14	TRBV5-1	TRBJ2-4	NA	TGCGCCAGCAGCTTGCAGGGAGCCAAAAACATTCAGTACTTC	CASSLQGAKNIQYF
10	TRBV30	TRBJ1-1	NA	TGTGCCTTTTACATCAGCGGAGCTTTCTTT	CAFYISGAFF
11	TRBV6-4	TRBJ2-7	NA	TGTGCCAGCAGGGGGGGCTACGAGCAGTACTTC	CASRGGYEQYF
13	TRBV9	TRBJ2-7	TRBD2	TGTGCCAGCAGCACGGGACTAGCCTACGAGCAGTACTTC	CASSTGLAYEQYF
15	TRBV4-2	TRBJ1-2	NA	TGTGCCAGCAGCCTTTCTCCGACACCTAACTATGGCTACACCTTC	CASSLSPTPNYGYTF
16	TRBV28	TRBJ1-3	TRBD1	TGTGCCAGCAGTTTCGGGGGACAGATCTCTGGAAACACCATATATTTT	CASSFGGQISGNTIYF
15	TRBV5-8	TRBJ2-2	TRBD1	TGTGCCACCCATTCGGGACAGGGGGACACCGGGGAGCTGTTTTTT	CATHSGQGDTGELFF
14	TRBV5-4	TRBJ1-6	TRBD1	TGTGCCAGCAGATCACAGGGGGCGGACTCACCCCTCCACTTT	CASRSQGADSPLHF
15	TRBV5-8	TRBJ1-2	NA	TGTGCCAGCAGCTTGGAAACAGCCTTTCCCTATGGCTACACCTTC	CASSLETAFPYGYTF
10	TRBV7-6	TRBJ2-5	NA	TGTGCCTCAGGACAAGCGACCCAGTACTTC	CASGQATQYF
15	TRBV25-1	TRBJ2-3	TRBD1	TGTGCCAGCGGGTACAGGGGAATTAGCACAGATACGCAGTATTTT	CASGYRGISTDTQYF
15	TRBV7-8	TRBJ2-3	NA	TGTGCCAGCAGCTTAGCGAGCGTCAGCACAGATACGCAGTATTTT	CASSLASVSTDTQYF
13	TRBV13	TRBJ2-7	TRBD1	TGTGCCACAGGGACAGGGTCTTCTCTCGAGCAGTACTTC	CATGTGSSLEQYF
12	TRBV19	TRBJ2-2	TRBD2	TGTGCCAGTAGGCGGGGGTACGGGGAGCTGTTTTTT	CASRRGYGELFF
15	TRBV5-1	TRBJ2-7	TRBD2	TGCGCCAGCAGCCCGGGGACTAGCGGTACCTACGAGCAGTACTTC	CASSPGTSGTYEQYF
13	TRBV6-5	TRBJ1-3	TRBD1	TGTGCCAGCAGGACAGGGGCAGGAAACACCATATATTTT	CASRTGAGNTIYF